This T cell receptor beta chain derives from a study of early T cells in non-severe SARS-CoV-2 infection. Study-wide points: Private and CD4 specificities were missed by VDJdb matching, which favored anti-spike CD8 responses.

Ten or more counts support this clonotype. Its antigen remains unidentified. TCRdb re-analysed the 5' RACE reads in MiXCR, keeping a single row per CDR3 protein. The sample has 55,000 to 75,000 distinct CDR3 sequences; more than 9% are singletons. In germline, CDR1 is LGHDT, CDR2 YNNKEL (reference sequence). The V and J ends lost 0 bases and 2 bases, in that order; junction bases with no gene match: 7. The CDR3 loop spans 18 amino acids. The V call is TRBV3-1, the J call TRBJ2-1; 10 nucleotides match TRBD2. The sample taken for sequencing was whole blood. The clonotype originates from an adult who was a healthcare worker with PCR-confirmed SARS-CoV-2 infection or an uninfected control (not recorded which). This CDR3 reads CASSQEEGLAGAYNEQFF. The DNA for the CDR3 is TGTGCCAGCAGCCAAGAGGAGGGCCTAGCGGGGGCCTACAATGAGCAGTTCTTC.